Listed below are T cell receptor beta chains from one sample, sequenced in a study of tumor-infiltrating lymphocytes in primary liver carcinoma. TCRdb reprocessed the multiplex PCR reads via MiXCR and lists one record per CDR3 protein. The table has 250,000 to 400,000 distinct CDR3 sequences, roughly 60% seen once; the top ten hold more than 8.5%. Sequences were obtained from peripheral blood. The receptors here all came from a man aged 35-49 years with primary liver carcinoma and hepatitis B virus infection. CDR3s include the opening cysteine and the closing phenylalanine or tryptophan. Each record gives: V gene, J gene, CDR3 protein.

v_gene: TRBV4-3; j_gene: TRBJ2-3; CDR3aa: CASSQDRKDTRYF
v_gene: TRBV5-1; j_gene: TRBJ2-1; CDR3aa: CASSSAGDEQFF
v_gene: TRBV5-1; j_gene: TRBJ1-1; CDR3aa: CASSPSAGGNEAFF
v_gene: TRBV11-2; j_gene: TRBJ1-2; CDR3aa: CASSPGQFNGYTF
v_gene: TRBV7-3; j_gene: TRBJ2-1; CDR3aa: CGSSLGTRLDEQFF
v_gene: TRBV7-9; j_gene: TRBJ2-3; CDR3aa: CASSLVAGVGDMQYF
v_gene: TRBV6-6; j_gene: TRBJ2-1; CDR3aa: CASRLADNEQFF
v_gene: TRBV11-2; j_gene: TRBJ2-5; CDR3aa: CTSSLAAWETQHF
v_gene: TRBV11-1; j_gene: TRBJ2-7; CDR3aa: CASNIARGYEQYF
v_gene: TRBV6-2/TRBV6-3; j_gene: TRBJ1-4; CDR3aa: CASRGPRAATNEKQFF
v_gene: TRBV4-2; j_gene: TRBJ1-1; CDR3aa: CASSQDATGGRNEAFF
v_gene: TRBV11-2; j_gene: TRBJ2-1; CDR3aa: CISSQGLAGGPPNEQFF
v_gene: TRBV11-2; j_gene: TRBJ2-3; CDR3aa: CASRQNTDTQYF
v_gene: TRBV14; j_gene: TRBJ2-5; CDR3aa: CASSPGWLETQYF
v_gene: TRBV12-3/TRBV12-4; j_gene: TRBJ2-1; CDR3aa: CANRGPAGSHEQFF
v_gene: TRBV7-9; j_gene: TRBJ1-2; CDR3aa: CTSSPNGGAYTF
v_gene: TRBV12-3/TRBV12-4; j_gene: TRBJ1-1; CDR3aa: CASSRGQPNTGAFF
v_gene: TRBV12-3/TRBV12-4; j_gene: TRBJ2-3; CDR3aa: CASSARQEGGTVTQYF
v_gene: TRBV4-1; j_gene: TRBJ1-2; CDR3aa: CASSQDPGTWTYGYTF
v_gene: TRBV4-1; j_gene: TRBJ2-2; CDR3aa: CAISRPGGSGELFF
v_gene: TRBV2; j_gene: TRBJ1-1; CDR3aa: CASRDAVGGAFF
v_gene: TRBV10-1; j_gene: TRBJ2-2; CDR3aa: CASSESKMIPGGPSTGELFF
v_gene: TRBV10-2; j_gene: TRBJ2-7; CDR3aa: CASSPVGDGYEQYF
v_gene: TRBV28; j_gene: TRBJ2-7; CDR3aa: CASSSWASGRHEQYF
v_gene: TRBV7-9; j_gene: TRBJ1-1; CDR3aa: CASSWGPREAFF
v_gene: TRBV30; j_gene: TRBJ2-1; CDR3aa: CAWKIGRADEQFF
v_gene: TRBV6-4; j_gene: TRBJ2-3; CDR3aa: CASSGDNTDTQYF
v_gene: TRBV6-5; j_gene: NA; CDR3aa: CASSYSSFNQPQYF
v_gene: TRBV28; j_gene: TRBJ1-6; CDR3aa: CALKGSNNSPLHF
v_gene: TRBV6-6; j_gene: TRBJ2-1; CDR3aa: CASSLPEGRVTIGSYDEQFF
v_gene: TRBV29-1; j_gene: TRBJ1-2; CDR3aa: CSALAGWDYGYTF
v_gene: TRBV28; j_gene: TRBJ1-3; CDR3aa: CASSYHRPSSGNTIYF
v_gene: TRBV29-1; j_gene: TRBJ2-5; CDR3aa: CSVLGLESRETQYF
v_gene: TRBV6-5; j_gene: TRBJ1-2; CDR3aa: CACSGTVYGYTF
v_gene: TRBV6-5; j_gene: TRBJ2-2; CDR3aa: CASSYGAENTGELFF
v_gene: TRBV6-5; j_gene: TRBJ2-7; CDR3aa: CASSSLPGASSYEQYF
v_gene: TRBV4-2; j_gene: TRBJ1-3; CDR3aa: CASSDRGSSGNTIYF
v_gene: TRBV6-1; j_gene: TRBJ1-6; CDR3aa: CASSDVQTTLHF
v_gene: TRBV28; j_gene: TRBJ2-2; CDR3aa: CASSLMGPVGTGVLFF
v_gene: TRBV6-5; j_gene: NA; CDR3aa: CASKRGAGGHEITYEQFF
v_gene: TRBV7-9; j_gene: TRBJ1-2; CDR3aa: CASSSSSGHGYTF
v_gene: TRBV5-1; j_gene: TRBJ2-7; CDR3aa: CASKTGSTYEQYF